This paragraph covers one T cell receptor beta chain sequence. The antigen remains undetermined. Measured with immunoSEQ multiplex PCR; TCRdb has only the in-frame clones, and not every one. The table lists about 13,000 clones, about 80% of them singletons. The data are from a study of PD-1 blockade in classical Hodgkin lymphoma. Study-wide findings and caveats: The authors excluded patients who started nivolumab under 1 year after ASCT. Reports indicated that newly diagnosed patients had lower baseline TCR diversity than healthy donors did. Newly diagnosed patients and complete responders had comparable diversity at baseline.

Germline-derived CDR1 and CDR2 are SGHNT and YYREEE (reference sequence). The CDR3 is 15 residues long. Unmatched junction bases numbered 6, after V lost 5 bases and J lost 5 bases. Each of the patients experienced relapse following autologous stem cell transplantation, and their brentuximab vedotin exposure differed. Responses achieved at best were complete response, partial response or progressive disease. The source of this sequence is a human donor with classical Hodgkin lymphoma. The sequencing here drew on peripheral blood mononuclear cells (PBMCs), taken at baseline. The V gene is TRBV5-4, the J gene TRBJ2-1, with TRBD2 identical over 11 bases. CDR3 amino acids: CASRFGTSGNNEQFF. The DNA for the CDR3 is TGTGCCAGCAGGTTCGGGACTAGCGGAAACAATGAGCAGTTCTTC.